These 2 T cell receptor beta chains share one sample of origin, sequenced in a study of blood T cell repertoires in COVID-19. Using immunoSEQ multiplex PCR, the repertoire was profiled, and TCRdb retains in-frame clones only, with some absent. Seen here are around 140,000 clones, around four fifths observed once, and the top ten hold roughly 4.9%. The sample taken for sequencing was peripheral blood. The receptors shown here come from a human donor in a cohort sampled during active COVID-19.

The rearrangement joins TRBV29-1 to TRBJ1-1; 11 bases fit TRBD1. Germline values: CDR1 SQVTM, CDR2 ANQGSEA. V was clipped by 7 bases and J by 5 bases; unmatched bases: 3. This CDR3 is 12 amino acids long. This CDR3 is CSAGTGGTEAFF. CDR3 sequence (DNA): TGCAGCGCGGGGACAGGGGGGACTGAAGCTTTCTTT.

The gene calls are TRBV28 and TRBJ1-6, with D tentatively TRBD1 (5 bases). The CDR3 totals 14 residues. CDR1 is MDHEN, CDR2 SYDVKM, per germline. V was trimmed by 8 bases and J by 6 bases, leaving 14 bases between them. Here the CDR3 reads CASGVAGLNSPLHF. CDR3 DNA: TGTGCCAGCGGGGTTGCAGGGCTTAATTCACCCCTCCACTTT.